This T cell receptor (beta chain) was obtained from a study of control samples from healthy donors and cancer patients. The data were produced by immunoSEQ multiplex PCR, yet TCRdb's version contains in-frame clones alone and is incomplete. The data hold approximately 150,000 clones, with under 95% observed a single time. Trimming pared 1 base from V and 9 bases from J, leaving 7 bases between. CDR1 is SEHNR, CDR2 FQNEAQ, per germline (reference sequence). The CDR3 is 12 residues long. What was sequenced was blood. The V call is TRBV7-9, the J call TRBJ2-1; D is unclear. This TCR came from a man aged 35 to 55 in good health. The DNA for the CDR3 is TGTGCCAGCAGCTTAGGAACTACTGAGCAGTTCTTC. This gives the protein CASSLGTTEQFF.